These T cell receptor beta chains were read from a single sample in a study of blood T cell repertoires in COVID-19. The method was immunoSEQ multiplex PCR; TCRdb's version includes in-frame clones alone and lacks a portion of them. The top ten hold approximately 3.8% of the sample, which has some 230,000 clones, 85% to 90% seen once. The material sequenced was PBMCs or T cells enriched from blood (not recorded which). Receptors were obtained from a woman between 18 and 30 years old in a cohort exposed to, infected with or recovered from COVID-19 (not recorded which). The CDR3 runs from the conserved cysteine through the conserved F or W. D genes are given only for firm matches. Size values are once, few and many counts, or a class for expanded clones, and some rows have none.

>-|TRBV9|TRBJ2-5|-
TGTGCCAGCAGCGTAGAACCTGCGGGGGAGACCCAGTACTTC
CASSVEPAGETQYF
>TRBD1|TRBV9|TRBJ1-2|-
TGTGCCAGCAGCCCCGGACAGGTCGACGTTCACTATGGCTACACCTTC
CASSPGQVDVHYGYTF
>TRBD2|TRBV4-1|TRBJ2-7|few
TGCGCCAGCAGCCAACAAGCGGGAACGGTCTACGAGCAGTACTTC
CASSQQAGTVYEQYF
>-|TRBV6-5|TRBJ1-1|-
TGTGCCAGCAGATTTTATAGTGGCACTGAAGCTTTCTTT
CASRFYSGTEAFF
>-|TRBV27|TRBJ2-7|-
TGTGCCAGCAGTTTATTCGGAGTTGACGAGCAGTACTTC
CASSLFGVDEQYF
>TRBD1|TRBV2|TRBJ2-5|few
TGTGCCAGCAGTGTGACAGGGGGGAGGGAGACCCAGTACTTC
CASSVTGGRETQYF
>TRBD1|TRBV4-1|TRBJ1-6|-
TGCGCCAGCAGCGCGGGACAGTTAAGGAAAAGCTCCTATAATTCACCCCTCCACTTT
CASSAGQLRKSSYNSPLHF
>TRBD1|TRBV12-3/TRBV12-4|TRBJ1-4|once
TGTGCCTCGCAGGGGGTCGGCGGAAAACTGTTTTTT
CASQGVGGKLFF
>TRBD2|TRBV28|TRBJ2-1|-
TGTGCCAGCAGACCAAAAGCGGGGGGGGCATACAATGAGCAGTTCTTC
CASRPKAGGAYNEQFF
>-|TRBV6-1|TRBJ2-6|-
TGTGCCAGCAGTGATCCACTATCTGGGGCCAACGTCCTGACTTTC
CASSDPLSGANVLTF
>-|TRBV11-1|TRBJ2-1|-
TGTGCCAGCTCTCCCGAGGCTAGCTCCTACAATGAGCAGTTCTTC
CASSPEASSYNEQFF
>-|TRBV9|TRBJ1-1|-
TGTGCCAGCAGTCCAGGCGGGGGGCCTGAAGCTTTCTTT
CASSPGGGPEAFF